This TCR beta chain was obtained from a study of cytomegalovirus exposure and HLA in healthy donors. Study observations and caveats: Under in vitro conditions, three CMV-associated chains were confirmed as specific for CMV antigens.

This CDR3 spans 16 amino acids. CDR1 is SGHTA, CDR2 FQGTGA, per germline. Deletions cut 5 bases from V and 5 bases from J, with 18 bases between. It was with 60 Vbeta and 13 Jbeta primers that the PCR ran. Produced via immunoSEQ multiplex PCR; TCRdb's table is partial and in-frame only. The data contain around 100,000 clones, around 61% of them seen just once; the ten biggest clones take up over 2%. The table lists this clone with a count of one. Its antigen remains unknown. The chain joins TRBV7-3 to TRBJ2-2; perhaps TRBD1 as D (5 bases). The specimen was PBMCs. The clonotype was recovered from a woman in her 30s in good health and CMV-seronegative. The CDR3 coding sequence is TGTGCCAGCAGCCCCCCCCTAGGGGTTCTGACCGGGGAGCTGTTTTTT. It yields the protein CASSPPLGVLTGELFF.